One and the same sample provided the 15 T cell receptor beta chains below, sequenced in a study of blood T cell repertoires in COVID-19. Libraries were prepared by immunoSEQ multiplex PCR; TCRdb keeps only in-frame clonotypes and omits some of them. The table shows about 54,000 clones, with roughly 89% occurring only once. Sequenced: peripheral blood. The receptor set was obtained from a man in his forties with COVID-19, enrolled during active disease.

The chain uses TRBV5-6 and TRBJ1-5; no clear D gene. CDR1 and CDR2 (germline): SGHDT, YYEEEE. Between the trimmed V and J ends, which lost 3 bases and 1 base, there was a span of 17 bases. This CDR3 is built from 17 residues. The CDR3 nucleotides are TGTGCCAGCAGCTCCTTGAGAGGGATGTGGAGCAATCAGCCCCAGCATTTT. Protein sequence: CASSSLRGMWSNQPQHF.

The chain couples TRBV10-2 to TRBJ1-5; perhaps TRBD1 as D (5 bases). The germline gives CDR1 WSHSY, CDR2 SAAADI. V gave up 3 bases and J gave up 2 bases, with 5 bases separating them. This CDR3 has 13 residues. Here the CDR3 DNA reads TGCGCCAGCAGTGACAGGGGCAATCAGCCCCAGCATTTT. It encodes CASSDRGNQPQHF.

V gene TRBV20-1 combines with J gene TRBJ2-7; 7 positions agree with TRBD2. The length of the CDR3 is 11 residues. Germline assignment: CDR1 DFQATT and CDR2 SNEGSKA (reference sequence). CDR3 DNA: TGCAGCGCCGGGACTACCTACGAGCAGTACTTC. Its translation is CSAGTTYEQYF.

The CDR3 DNA sequence: TGTGCCAGCAGCTTTGGAGGAACTGGAAACACCATATATTTT. This gives the protein CASSFGGTGNTIYF. V is TRBV7-9 and J is TRBJ1-3; no clear D gene. The germline V gene has CDR1 SEHNR and CDR2 FQNEAQ (reference sequence). V was clipped by 3 bases and J by 2 bases, with 8 bases between them. The CDR3 consists of 14 residues.

The rearrangement uses TRBV18 and TRBJ2-3; TRBD1 aligns across 7 bases. Germline V CDR1 and CDR2: KGHSH, LQKENI. J lost 4 bases, V lost 3 bases, and 7 bases had no gene match. The CDR3 consists of 15 residues. CDR3 amino acids: CASSPGTVLADTQYF. CDR3 nucleotide sequence: TGTGCCAGCTCACCCGGGACAGTTTTGGCAGATACGCAGTATTTT.

This chain links TRBV30 with TRBJ2-2, with 8 bases fitting TRBD1. V lost 3 bases, J lost 6 bases, and 6 bases stayed unmatched. Looked up from germline, CDR1 is GTSNPN and CDR2 is SVGIG (reference sequence). The length of the CDR3 is 14 residues. CDR3 nucleotide sequence: TGTGCCTGGAGGGGGGACAGGCCTGCCGGGGAGCTGTTTTTT. Protein sequence: CAWRGDRPAGELFF.

The chain has TRBV7-2 and TRBJ1-2; the match to TRBD1 covers 9 bases. Per germline, CDR1 SGHTA and CDR2 FQGNSA. Germline trimming cut 5 bases from V and 7 bases from J; bases unmatched to any gene: 5. The CDR3 runs 13 residues. The CDR3 nucleotides read TGTGCCAGCAGCCTGGGGACAGGGATTGGCTACACCTTC. This translates into CASSLGTGIGYTF. Using reference TRBV7-2 and TRBJ1-2 for the parts outside the CDR3, the full variable domain is GAGVSQSPSNKVTEKGKDVELRCDPISGHTALYWYRQSLGQGLEFLIYFQGNSAPDKSGLPSDRFSAERTGGSVSTLTIQRTQQEDSAVYLCASSLGTGIGYTFGSGTRLTVV.

The rearrangement uses TRBV27 and TRBJ2-7; D unresolved. The CDR3 is 13 amino acids. The V end was cut by 2 bases, the J end by 7 bases, with 12 bases between. CDR1 is MNHEY and CDR2 is SMNVEV in the germline V gene (reference sequence). CDR3: CASSLASTREQYF. In DNA, the CDR3 is TGTGCCAGCAGTTTAGCATCAACCCGGGAGCAGTACTTC.

The V gene is TRBV9, the J gene TRBJ2-7; D possibly corresponds to TRBD2 (6 bases). The CDR3 contains 13 residues. CDR1 is SGDLS and CDR2 is YYNGEE in the germline V gene. V shed 4 bases and J shed 5 bases, with 13 bases lying between them. The CDR3 region is CASSPLAYNEQYF. In DNA, the CDR3 is TGTGCCAGCAGCCCCCTAGCGTACAACGAGCAGTACTTC. Together with reference TRBV9 and TRBJ2-7, the CDR3 gives the full variable domain: DSGVTQTPKHLITATGQRVTLRCSPRSGDLSVYWYQQSLDQGLQFLIQYYNGEERAKGNILERFSAQQFPDLHSELNLSSLELGDSALYFCASSPLAYNEQYFGPGTRLTVT.

The V call is TRBV7-9, the J call TRBJ1-4; D is possibly TRBD1 (5 bases). V was clipped by 5 bases and J by 0 bases, with 16 bases between them. The CDR3 consists of 17 residues. Per germline, CDR1 SEHNR and CDR2 FQNEAQ (reference sequence). The CDR3 sequence is CASSVGLSGATNEKLFF. Written as DNA, the CDR3 is TGTGCCAGCAGCGTGGGGCTGTCGGGGGCAACTAATGAAAAACTGTTTTTT.

The chain uses TRBV19 and TRBJ2-7; unclear D gene. The V end was cut by 5 bases, the J end by 3 bases, with 11 bases between. CDR1 LNHDA and CDR2 SQIVND come from the germline V gene (reference sequence). This CDR3 contains 13 residues. CDR3 in DNA: TGTGCCAGTAGTTTGGCCTCTGGCTACGAGCAGTACTTC. It specifies CASSLASGYEQYF.

The chain uses TRBV4-1 and TRBJ1-1; 8 bases line up with TRBD1. The junction had 3 bases not matched to a gene; V was cut back by 0 bases and J by 3 bases. Germline V CDR1 and CDR2: MGHRA, YSYEKL. The CDR3 contains 15 residues. The CDR3 nucleotides are TGCGCCAGCAGCCAAGAATTGGACAGGGACACTGAAGCTTTCTTT. This sequence encodes CASSQELDRDTEAFF.

The chain employs TRBV29-1 and TRBJ2-2, with D perhaps TRBD2 (6 bases). Germline V gives CDR1 SQVTM, CDR2 ANQGSEA. The CDR3 runs to 14 residues. The V gene lost 7 bases and the J gene lost 3 bases, with 15 bases spanning the gap. The chain's CDR3 is CSGSSGGDTGELFF. CDR3 nucleotides: TGCAGCGGGAGCTCTGGAGGGGACACCGGGGAGCTGTTTTTT.

The rearrangement uses TRBV9 and TRBJ2-3; 11 bases are shared with TRBD2. J lost 4 bases, V lost 0 bases, and 7 bases had no gene match. The CDR3 extends over 17 amino acids. Germline V CDR1 and CDR2: SGDLS, YYNGEE. The CDR3 spells CASSVDLAGGLADTQYF. The DNA of the CDR3 is TGTGCCAGCAGCGTAGACCTAGCGGGAGGCCTCGCAGATACGCAGTATTTT.

The J gene is TRBJ2-3, the V gene TRBV5-1, with 10 nucleotides matching TRBD2. This CDR3 spans 13 amino acids. The J segment lost 14 bases and the V segment lost 2 bases, leaving 8 bases of the junction unmatched. CDR1 is SGHRS, CDR2 YFSETQ, per germline. CDR3 DNA sequence: TGCGCCAGCAGCTTTGGTTCTAGCGGGGGCCTGTATTTT. Encoded protein: CASSFGSSGGLYF.